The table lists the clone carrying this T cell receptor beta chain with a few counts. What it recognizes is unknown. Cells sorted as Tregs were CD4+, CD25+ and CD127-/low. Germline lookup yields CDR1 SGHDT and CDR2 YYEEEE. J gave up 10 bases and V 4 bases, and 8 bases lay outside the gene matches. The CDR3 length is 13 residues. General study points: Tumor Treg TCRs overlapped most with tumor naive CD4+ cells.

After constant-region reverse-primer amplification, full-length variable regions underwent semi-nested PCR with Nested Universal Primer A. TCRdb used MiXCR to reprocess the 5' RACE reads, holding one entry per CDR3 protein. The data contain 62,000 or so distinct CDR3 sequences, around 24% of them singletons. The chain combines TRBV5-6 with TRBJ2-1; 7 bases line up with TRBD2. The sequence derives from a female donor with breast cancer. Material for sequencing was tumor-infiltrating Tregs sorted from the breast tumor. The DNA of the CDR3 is TGTGCCAGCAGCCCGGACGGGCGGGGGGAGCAGTTCTTC. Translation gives CASSPDGRGEQFF.